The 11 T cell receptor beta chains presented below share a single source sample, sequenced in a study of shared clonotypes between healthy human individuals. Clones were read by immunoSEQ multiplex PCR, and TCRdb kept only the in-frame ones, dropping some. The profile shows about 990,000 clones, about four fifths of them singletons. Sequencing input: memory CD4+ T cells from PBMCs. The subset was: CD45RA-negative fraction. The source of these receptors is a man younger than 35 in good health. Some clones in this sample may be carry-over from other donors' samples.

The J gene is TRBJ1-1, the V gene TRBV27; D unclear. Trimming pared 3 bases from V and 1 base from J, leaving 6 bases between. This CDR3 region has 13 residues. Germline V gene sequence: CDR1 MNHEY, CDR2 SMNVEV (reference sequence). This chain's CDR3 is CASSFWGNTEAFF. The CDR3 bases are TGTGCCAGCAGTTTTTGGGGGAACACTGAAGCTTTCTTT.

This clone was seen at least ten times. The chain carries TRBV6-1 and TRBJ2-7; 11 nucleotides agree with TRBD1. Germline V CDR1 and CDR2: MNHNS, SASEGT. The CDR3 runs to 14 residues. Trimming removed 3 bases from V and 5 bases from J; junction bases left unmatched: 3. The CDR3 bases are TGTGCCAGCAGTGACGGACAGGGGGCGAACGAGCAGTACTTC. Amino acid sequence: CASSDGQGANEQYF.

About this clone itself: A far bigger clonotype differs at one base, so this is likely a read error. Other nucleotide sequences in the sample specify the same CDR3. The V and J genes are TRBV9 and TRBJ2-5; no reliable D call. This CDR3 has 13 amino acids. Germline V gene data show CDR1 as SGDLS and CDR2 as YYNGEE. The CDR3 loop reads CASSDRPDGTQYF. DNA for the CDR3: TGCGCCAGCAGCGACCGGCCTGATGGGACCCAGTACTTC.

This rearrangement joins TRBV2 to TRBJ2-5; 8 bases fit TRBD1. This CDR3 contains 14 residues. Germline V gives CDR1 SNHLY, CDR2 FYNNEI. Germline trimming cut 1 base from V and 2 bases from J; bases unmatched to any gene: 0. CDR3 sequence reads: CASSEGTGQETQYF. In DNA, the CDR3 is TGTGCCAGCAGTGAAGGGACAGGGCAAGAGACCCAGTACTTC.

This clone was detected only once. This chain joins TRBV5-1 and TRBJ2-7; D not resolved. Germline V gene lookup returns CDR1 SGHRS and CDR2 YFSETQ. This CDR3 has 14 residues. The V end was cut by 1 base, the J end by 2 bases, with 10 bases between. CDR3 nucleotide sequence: TGCGCCAGCAGCTTGTCTGCAGTCGCCTACGAGCAGTACTTC. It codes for CASSLSAVAYEQYF.

CDR3 DNA: TGTGCCAGCAGCCCGACAGGCCGCAATCAGCCCCAGCATTTT. Protein: CASSPTGRNQPQHF. This chain joins TRBV6-5 and TRBJ1-5, with TRBD1 as a possible D gene (6 bases). This CDR3 is built from 14 residues. Germline V gives CDR1 MNHEY, CDR2 SVGAGI. Trimming shortened V by 6 bases and J by 2 bases, and 11 bases separated the two germline ends.

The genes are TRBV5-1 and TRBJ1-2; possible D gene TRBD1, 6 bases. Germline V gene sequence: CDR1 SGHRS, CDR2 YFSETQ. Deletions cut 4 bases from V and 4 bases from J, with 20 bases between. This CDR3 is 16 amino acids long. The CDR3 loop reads CASSLLGGQSPYGYTF. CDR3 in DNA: TGCGCCAGCAGCCTCCTCGGAGGACAGTCCCCCTATGGCTACACCTTC.

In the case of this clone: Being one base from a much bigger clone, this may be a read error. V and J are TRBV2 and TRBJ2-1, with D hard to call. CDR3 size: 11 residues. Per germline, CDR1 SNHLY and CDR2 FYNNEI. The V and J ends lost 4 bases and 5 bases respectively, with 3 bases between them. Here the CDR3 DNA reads TGTGCCAGCAGTGCACACAATGAGCAGTTCTTC. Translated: CASSAHNEQFF.

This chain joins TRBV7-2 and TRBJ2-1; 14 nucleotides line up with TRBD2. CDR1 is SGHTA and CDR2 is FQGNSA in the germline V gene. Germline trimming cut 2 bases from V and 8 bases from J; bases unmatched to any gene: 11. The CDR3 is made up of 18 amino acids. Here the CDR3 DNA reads TGTGCCAGCAGCTTACTCCCACGGACTAGCGGGAGGTCCGATGAGCAGTTCTTC. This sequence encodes CASSLLPRTSGRSDEQFF.

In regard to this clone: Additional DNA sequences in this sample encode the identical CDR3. CDR3 DNA sequence: TGCGCCAGCAGCTTGCCGGGTCAGAACACTGAAGCTTTCTTT. Protein sequence: CASSLPGQNTEAFF. The rearrangement links TRBV5-1 to TRBJ1-1; no definite D call. The CDR3 is made up of 14 amino acids. Between the trimmed V and J ends, which lost 1 base and 1 base, there was a span of 8 bases. Germline CDR1 is SGHRS and CDR2 is YFSETQ. The variable domain in full, completed from reference TRBV5-1 and TRBJ1-1, reads KAGVTQTPRYLIKTRGQQVTLSCSPISGHRSVSWYQQTPGQGLQFLFEYFSETQRNKGNFPGRFSGRQFSNSRSEMNVSTLELGDSALYLCASSLPGQNTEAFFGQGTRLTVV.

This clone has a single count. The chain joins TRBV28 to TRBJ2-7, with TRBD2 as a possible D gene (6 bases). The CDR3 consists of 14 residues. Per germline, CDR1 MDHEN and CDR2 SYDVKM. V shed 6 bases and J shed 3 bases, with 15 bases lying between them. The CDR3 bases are TGTGCCAGCAGCCTCTGGGGGGTCAACTACGAGCAGTACTTC. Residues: CASSLWGVNYEQYF.